Listed below are T cell receptor beta chains from one sample, sequenced in a study of OX40 agonist ivuxolimab in advanced cancers. Using immunoSEQ multiplex PCR, the repertoire was profiled, and TCRdb retains in-frame clones only, with some absent. This table has roughly 100,000 clones, under 95% appearing once. This sample comprised CD4+ or CD8+ T cells sorted from blood, obtained in a trial of the OX40 agonist ivuxolimab. Every receptor here comes from an adult with an advanced solid tumor such as melanoma, head and neck, liver or kidney cancer. The CDR3 runs from the conserved cysteine through the conserved F or W. The D gene is left open where the match is weak. The size field is filled for only some rows; it gives once, few, many or a size class.

j_gene,v_gene,abundance,d_gene,CDR3aa,CDR3nt
TRBJ1-1,TRBV18,-,-,CASSLGTPTNTEAFF,TGTGCCAGCTCACTGGGGACGCCTACGAACACTGAAGCTTTCTTT
TRBJ2-7,TRBV7-9,once,-,CASSLRYEQYF,TGTGCCAGCAGCTTGCGATACGAGCAGTACTTC
TRBJ2-1,TRBV6-5,-,-,CASSYSKGNEQFF,TGTGCCAGCAGTTACTCGAAGGGGAATGAGCAGTTCTTC
TRBJ2-3,TRBV7-9,-,-,CASSLGRDGLSTDTQYF,TGTGCCAGCAGCTTAGGGCGGGACGGACTTAGCACAGATACGCAGTATTTT
TRBJ1-4,TRBV27,once,TRBD1,CASSMTGGEEKLFF,TGTGCCAGCAGTATGACAGGGGGCGAGGAAAAACTGTTTTTT
TRBJ2-5,TRBV9,once,-,CASSVAGTRETQYF,TGTGCCAGCAGCGTAGCCGGGACTCGGGAGACCCAGTACTTC
TRBJ2-7,TRBV20-1,-,-,CSASWLPRNF,TGCAGTGCTAGTTGGCTCCCTAGGAACTTC
TRBJ1-1,TRBV9,-,-,CASSVGSGREGAEAFF,TGTGCCAGCAGCGTAGGTTCCGGCAGGGAAGGGGCTGAAGCTTTCTTT
TRBJ1-1,TRBV11-2,-,-,CASSLDKGYTEAFF,TGTGCCAGCAGCTTAGATAAAGGTTACACTGAAGCTTTCTTT
TRBJ2-7,TRBV29-1,once,TRBD1,CSVEGTGRSPYEQYF,TGCAGCGTTGAAGGGACAGGACGGAGTCCCTACGAGCAGTACTTC
TRBJ1-5,TRBV7-1,-,TRBD1,CASSLGTALDQPQHF,TGTGCCAGCAGCTTAGGGACAGCCCTGGATCAGCCCCAGCATTTT
TRBJ1-5,TRBV25-1,-,TRBD1,CASSEWDRNQPQHF,TGTGCCAGCAGTGAATGGGACAGAAATCAGCCCCAGCATTTT
TRBJ2-7,TRBV29-1,-,TRBD2,CSVEGTSGRRGYYEQYF,TGCAGCGTTGAAGGGACTAGCGGGAGGAGGGGGTACTACGAGCAGTACTTC
TRBJ1-2,TRBV12-5,-,TRBD1,CASGLATTGVYGYTF,TGTGCTAGTGGTTTGGCAACTACAGGGGTCTATGGCTACACCTTC
TRBJ2-2,TRBV29-1,-,-,CSVEVIGGELFF,TGCAGCGTTGAGGTCATCGGCGGGGAGCTGTTTTTT
TRBJ1-1,TRBV25-1,once,-,CASSLDGNTEAFF,TGTGCCAGCAGCTTGGACGGGAACACTGAAGCTTTCTTT
TRBJ2-5,TRBV5-6,once,TRBD2,CASSPAGLAGKETQYF,TGTGCCAGCAGCCCCGCTGGACTAGCGGGAAAAGAGACCCAGTACTTC
TRBJ2-1,TRBV27,-,-,CASISGAEQFF,TGTGCCAGCATCTCCGGGGCGGAGCAGTTCTTC
TRBJ2-2,TRBV4-3,-,-,CASSQDPQGLNYRELFF,TGCGCCAGCAGCCAAGATCCACAGGGCCTGAATTACCGGGAGCTGTTTTTT
TRBJ2-2,TRBV9,-,-,CASSPSEVALNTGELFF,TGTGCCAGCAGCCCCTCCGAGGTGGCCCTGAACACCGGGGAGCTGTTTTTT
TRBJ2-1,TRBV4-1,-,-,CASSQDITHDEQFF,TGCGCCAGCAGCCAAGATATAACCCACGATGAGCAGTTCTTC
TRBJ1-5,TRBV5-1,-,-,CASYVGDSNQPQHF,TGCGCCAGCTACGTCGGGGATAGCAATCAGCCCCAGCATTTT
TRBJ2-7,TRBV27,-,TRBD2,CASSLLRESYEQYF,TGTGCCAGCAGTTTATTGCGGGAGTCTTACGAGCAGTACTTC
TRBJ2-1,TRBV9,-,-,CASSVHPSWSSNEQFF,TGTGCCAGCAGCGTTCACCCTAGTTGGTCTTCCAATGAGCAGTTCTTC
TRBJ2-5,TRBV10-3,-,-,CAISESGGGETQYF,TGTGCCATCAGTGAGTCGGGCGGCGGGGAGACCCAGTACTTC
TRBJ2-7,TRBV27,-,-,CATRGPSYEQYF,TGTGCCACTCGCGGACCCTCCTACGAGCAGTACTTC
TRBJ1-2,TRBV11-2,-,TRBD1,CASSSGTGAGYTF,TGTGCCAGCAGCTCAGGGACAGGGGCTGGCTACACCTTC